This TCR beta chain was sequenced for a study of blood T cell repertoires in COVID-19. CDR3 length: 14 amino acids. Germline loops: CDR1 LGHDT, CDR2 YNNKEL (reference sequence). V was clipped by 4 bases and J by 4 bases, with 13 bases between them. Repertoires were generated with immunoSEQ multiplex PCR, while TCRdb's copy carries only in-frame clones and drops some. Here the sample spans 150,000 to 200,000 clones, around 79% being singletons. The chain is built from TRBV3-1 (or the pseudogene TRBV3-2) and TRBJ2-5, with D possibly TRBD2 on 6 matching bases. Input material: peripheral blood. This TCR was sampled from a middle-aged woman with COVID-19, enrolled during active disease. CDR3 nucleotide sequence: TGTGCCAGCAGCCCAGTCGGAGCGGGAGAGACCCAGTACTTC. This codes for CASSPVGAGETQYF.